This T cell receptor (beta chain) is drawn from a study of blood T cell repertoires in COVID-19. Study summary: T cells, B-cell-depleted T cells, or PBMCs supplied cDNA or gDNA.

Clones were read by immunoSEQ multiplex PCR, and TCRdb kept only the in-frame ones, dropping some. This table has about 81,000 clones, about nine tenths appearing once. V lost 4 bases to trimming and J lost 1 base, with 10 bases between them. Germline CDR1 reads LNHDA; CDR2 reads SQIVND (reference sequence). This CDR3 has 14 amino acids. The sample consisted of peripheral blood. The TCR was taken from a woman between 50 and 59 years old in a cohort sampled during active COVID-19. J is TRBJ1-1 and V is TRBV19; D may be TRBD1 (5 bases). Here the CDR3 DNA reads TGTGCCAGTAGTAGTGGCAGGGAGAACACTGAAGCTTTCTTT. Translated: CASSSGRENTEAFF.